This T cell receptor (beta chain) was sequenced for a study of blood T cell repertoires in COVID-19. The overall study: Acute and convalescent COVID-19 specimens originated in the United States, Italy and Spain. The cDNA or gDNA used as material had been derived from T cells, B-cell-depleted T cells, or PBMCs.

The CDR3 has 12 residues. With 3 bases removed from V and 2 bases from J, the gap between germline ends came to 4 bases. Germline CDR1 and CDR2: LGHDT and YNNKEL (reference sequence). Generated by immunoSEQ multiplex PCR, the TCRdb table keeps only in-frame clones and is missing some. The table includes about 180,000 clones, approximately 79% detected once. The TCR originated in a woman in her seventies with acute or convalescent COVID-19. The chain combines TRBV3-1 (or the pseudogene TRBV3-2) with TRBJ1-1, with D unclear. The material sequenced was peripheral blood. The CDR3 nucleotides read TGTGCCAGCAGCCATACTAACACTGAAGCTTTCTTT. It is translated as CASSHTNTEAFF.